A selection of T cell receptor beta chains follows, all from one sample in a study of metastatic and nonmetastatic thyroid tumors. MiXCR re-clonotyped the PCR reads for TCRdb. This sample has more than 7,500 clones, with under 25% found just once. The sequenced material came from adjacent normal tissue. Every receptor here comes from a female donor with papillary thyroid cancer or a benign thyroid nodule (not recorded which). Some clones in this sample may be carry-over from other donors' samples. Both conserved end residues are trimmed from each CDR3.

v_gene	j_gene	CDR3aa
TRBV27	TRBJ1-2	ASSPGPIKYGYT
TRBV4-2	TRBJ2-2	ASSQDSSGRTRELF
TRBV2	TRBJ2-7	ASSEGGTGYEQY
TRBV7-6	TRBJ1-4	AISFRGPTNEKLF
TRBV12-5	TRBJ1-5	ASGNQPQH
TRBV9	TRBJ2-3	ASSIHGGDTQY
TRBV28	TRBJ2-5	ASRPGTGEETQY
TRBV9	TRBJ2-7	ASSVEPSLEQY
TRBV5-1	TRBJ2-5	ASSLQGAQETQY
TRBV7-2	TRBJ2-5	ASSPNRGETQY
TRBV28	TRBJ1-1	ASSLTQTEAEAF
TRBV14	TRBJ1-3	ASSQYSQGVPSNTIY
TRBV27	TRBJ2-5	ASSWASGSETQY
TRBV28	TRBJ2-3	ASSEDVKSTDTQY
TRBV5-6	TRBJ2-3	AGGTSGGRLGINTQY
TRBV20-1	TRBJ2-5	SADLAGGRGGETQY
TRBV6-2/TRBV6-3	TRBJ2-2	ASWTGFNTGELF
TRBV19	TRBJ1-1	ASSSPFTGAF
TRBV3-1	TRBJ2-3	ASSQFHPGVGTDTQY
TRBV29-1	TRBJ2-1	SVGGVSNEQF
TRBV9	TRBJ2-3	ASSLISGGADTQY
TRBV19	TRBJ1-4	AIGTGVSRANEKLF
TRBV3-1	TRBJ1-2	ASSLGAGGYT
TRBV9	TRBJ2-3	ASSYVGGGGDTQY
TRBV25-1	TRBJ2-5	ASSDVLQETQY
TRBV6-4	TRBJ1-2	ASSDLPNRDRFSGSYGYT
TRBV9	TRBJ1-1	ASSSSGGANTEAF
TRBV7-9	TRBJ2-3	ASSSNQGQSFTDTQY
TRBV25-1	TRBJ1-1	ASSEAATEAF
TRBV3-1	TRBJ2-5	ACSQLAGALQETQY
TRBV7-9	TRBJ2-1	ASTELTSGPYNEQF
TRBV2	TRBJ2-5	ASSGGWETQY
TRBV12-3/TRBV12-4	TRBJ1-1	ASSLVGNTEAF
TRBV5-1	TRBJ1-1	ASSPRQGRRNTEAF
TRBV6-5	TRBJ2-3	ASSYVPGTDTQY
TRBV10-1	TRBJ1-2	ASSDQEFYGYT
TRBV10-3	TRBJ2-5	AIRPSGGELETQY
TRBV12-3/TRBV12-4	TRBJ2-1	ASRLWQGEYNEQF
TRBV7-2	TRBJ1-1	GSSPVGTEAF
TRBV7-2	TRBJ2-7	ASSLKGTVAYEQY
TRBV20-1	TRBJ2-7	SASGLDHYEQY
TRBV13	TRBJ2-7	ASSRRPDRGDEQY
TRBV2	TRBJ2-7	ASSLRTGIGSSEQY
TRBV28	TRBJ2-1	ASSEPAGGPVEQF
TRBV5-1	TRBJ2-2	ASSETGRELF
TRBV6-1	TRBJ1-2	ASSEPGQGRGYT
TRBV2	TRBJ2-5	ASSEVAVGGETQY
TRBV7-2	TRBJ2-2	ASRFEGFTGELF
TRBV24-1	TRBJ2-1	ATSDLAYNEQF
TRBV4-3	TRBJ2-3	ASSQDRAYRADTQY
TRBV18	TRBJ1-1	ASSPRIMDTEAF
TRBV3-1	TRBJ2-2	ASSQYGGRTGELF
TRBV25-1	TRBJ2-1	ASIPGGGRRIAEYNEQF
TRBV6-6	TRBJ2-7	ASSYSGPSSYEQY
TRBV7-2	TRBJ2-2	ASSRPDRRGGELF